This T cell receptor (beta chain) derives from a study of CXCR3-negative and CXCR3-positive naive CD8 T cells. Points from the study as a whole: Naive cells that were CXCR3-negative or CXCR3-positive used TRBV-TRBJ genes alike, while memory cells diverged. Memory CD8+ cells showed much lower diversity, while both naive subsets were comparably high. A higher hydrophobicity marked the TRB CDR3s of CXCR3-positive naive cells versus CXCR3-negative naive cells.

Note on this clonotype: Antigen specificity is unknown.

Looked up from germline, CDR1 is DFQATT and CDR2 is SNEGSKA (reference sequence). This CDR3 is built from 16 residues. CD45RO-CCR7+CD27+CD95- characterized naive CD8+ T cells. Researchers prepared the TRB cDNA libraries using 5' RACE with UMI labels. Following a re-call of the 5' RACE reads, TCRdb has one entry per CDR3 protein and lacks DNA. The table for this sample gives some 120,000 distinct CDR3 sequences. The source of this sequence is a human donor in good health. Some clones in this sample may be carry-over from other donors' samples. V is TRBV20-1 and J is TRBJ1-5; TCRdb reports TRBD1, a call that lacks DNA to check it against. The material sequenced was naive CXCR3+ CD8+ T cells from blood. Documented subset: CD45RO-CCR7+CD27+CD95- naive CD8+ T cells expressing CXCR3 (TNR3+). This chain's CDR3 is CSARVPGQGTYQPQHF.